This TCR beta chain was sequenced in a study of T cell repertoires in cytomegalovirus infection. Study-level background: Selection of CMV epitopes for the study included recently identified HLA-C-restricted and well-studied HLA-B-restricted ones. Both CMV infection and a matching HLA type were indicated by public TCR beta signatures. General study results and limits: CMV-specific HLA-C-restricted TCR beta clonotypes dominated the ex vivo response.

TCRdb recomputed calls from the reads with MiXCR, one row per CDR3 protein. The table has hundreds of thousands of distinct CDR3 sequences, 30% to 35% seen once. With respect to this clonotype: Its antigen is as yet unknown.

The CDR3 sequence is 11 residues long. V lost 6 bases and J 5 bases, leaving 10 bases between the germline ends. The germline V gene encodes CDR1 SQVTM and CDR2 ANQGSEA. V usage is TRBV29-1 and J usage is TRBJ2-5; D is uncertain. This TCR was recovered from a human donor in good health (CMV status not recorded). Some clones in this sample may be carry-over from other donors' samples. This sample comprised cultured PBMCs, obtained from culture after CMV antigen stimulation. CDR3 residues: CSVGPTETQYF. The CDR3, as DNA: TGCAGCGTGGGCCCGACGGAGACCCAGTACTTC.